This T cell receptor (beta chain) was recorded in a study of identical twins. This clonotype was found a few times. Template switching, a step in the protocol, added a universal primer site, and cDNA carried unique molecular identifiers. TCRdb re-called the 5' RACE reads with MiXCR, one entry per CDR3 protein. The sample yields 500,000 to 650,000 distinct CDR3 sequences, 20% to 25% seen once. The V gene end was trimmed by 0 bases and the J gene end by 7 bases; junction bases not matched to a gene: 14. This CDR3 spans 17 amino acids. Looked up from germline, CDR1 is SGHRS and CDR2 is YFSETQ. These data also featured in a second study, about yellow fever vaccine responses in identical twins. That report notes: Reported findings indicate that twins' vaccine T cell responses seemed partially convergent, partially personalized.

The genes are TRBV5-1 and TRBJ2-7; 9 bases match TRBD2. The sequencing input was CD4+ T cells sorted from blood. The receptor's source is a woman under 30 in good health. The CDR3 here is CASSLEFLAGNRGEQYF. CDR3 DNA sequence: TGCGCCAGCAGCTTGGAATTCCTAGCGGGAAATCGGGGTGAGCAGTACTTC.